This passage covers 9 T cell receptor beta chains from one sample sequenced in a study of Tregs in tolerant kidney transplant recipients. The protocol was immunoSEQ multiplex PCR, while the TCRdb copy is restricted to in-frame clones and leaves out a portion. The sample data list 50,000 to 65,000 clones. The material was CD4+ T cells from blood, obtained before the transplant. All receptors come from a human donor who received a combined kidney and bone marrow transplant.

As for this clone: The read halts 3 residues ahead of the CDR3 end, with the missing end drawn from the germline J gene. V and J are TRBV6-2 or TRBV6-3 and TRBJ2-7, with D perhaps matching TRBD2 (6 bases). Germline values: CDR1 MNHEY, CDR2 SVGEGT. V was clipped by 7 bases and J by 5 bases, with 15 bases between them. The CDR3 covers 13 residues. The DNA read from the CDR3 is TGTGCCAGCACCCGCTCGGGGGTCCACGAG. As protein: CASTRSGVHE. The full-length CDR3 reads as CASTRSGVHEQYF.

On this clone: The read stops 3 residues short of the end of the CDR3; the missing end is completed from the germline J gene. V gene TRBV10-3 combines with J gene TRBJ2-1; 8 bases are shared with TRBD1. The length of the CDR3 is 14 residues. From germline, CDR1 is ENHRY and CDR2 SYGVKD. The V segment lost 10 bases and the J segment 3 bases; nucleotides outside the gene matches: 8. CDR3 in amino acids: CATVTGTGYNEQFF. The sequenced CDR3 bases are TGTGCCACTGTAACCGGGACAGGCTACAATGAG.

Notes on this clone: The read ends 3 residues before the CDR3 terminus; that terminus is restored from the germline J gene. The rearrangement uses TRBV18 and TRBJ2-7; 9 bases map to TRBD1. J gave up 4 bases and V 4 bases, and 8 bases lay outside the gene matches. The CDR3 runs 15 residues. Germline assignment: CDR1 KGHSH and CDR2 LQKENI. Partial CDR3 DNA: TGTGCCAGCTCACTGGCCGGGACAGGGATTTACGAG. Its translation is CASSLAGTGIYE. The whole CDR3 protein is CASSLAGTGIYEQYF.

A word on this clone: The sequence runs out 3 residues before the end of the CDR3; the remainder is reconstructed from the germline J gene. The chain employs TRBV19 and TRBJ1-4; D gene ambiguous. CDR1 and CDR2 (germline): LNHDA, SQIVND (reference sequence). Trimming pared 8 bases from V and 4 bases from J, leaving 8 bases between. The CDR3 contains 12 residues. CDR3 sequence reads: CASGRVNEKLFF. The covered CDR3 bases are TGTGCCAGTGGCCGGGTTAATGAAAAA.

Concerning this clone itself: The CDR3 extends 3 residues past the end of the read, so its final part is completed from the germline J gene. The V call is TRBV19, the J call TRBJ1-1, with D unresolved. V lost 7 bases and J 1 base, leaving 4 bases between the germline ends. The CDR3 covers 11 residues. Germline V gene sequence: CDR1 LNHDA, CDR2 SQIVND (reference sequence). CDR3 protein: CASNRNTEAFF. CDR3 bases read: TGTGCCAGTAACAGGAACACTGAA.

On this clone: The CDR3 end lies 3 residues beyond the end of the read and is filled in from the germline J gene. The genes are TRBV12-5 and TRBJ1-2; TRBD1 agrees at 9 bases. In germline, CDR1 is LGHNT, CDR2 FRNRAP. This CDR3 is built from 14 residues. The V segment lost 6 bases and the J segment 3 bases; nucleotides outside the gene matches: 5. CDR3 loop: CASGRGQGDYGYTF. CDR3 bases read: TGTGCTAGTGGGAGGGGACAGGGTGACTATGGC.

The sequenced CDR3 bases are TGTGCCTGGAGTGAAATCGGGGCAGGGGAATCACCC. Translation gives CAWSEIGAGESP. Given in full, the CDR3 is CAWSEIGAGESPLHF. The V gene is TRBV30, the J gene TRBJ1-6; maybe TRBD1 (6 bases). The CDR3 end is not reached by the read, which stops 3 residues before it; the germline J gene fills it in. The V gene's germline CDR1 is GTSNPN and CDR2 SVGIG (reference sequence). The CDR3 totals 15 residues. V was cut by 1 base and J by 10 bases, with 17 bases left in between.

With respect to this clone: Read data end 3 residues before the CDR3 end; the end is taken from the germline J gene. V gene TRBV18 combines with J gene TRBJ1-3; tentatively, D is TRBD1 (6 bases). The germline V and J ends were trimmed by 3 bases and 4 bases, with 19 bases remaining between them. The CDR3 contains 17 residues. Germline V CDR1 and CDR2: KGHSH, LQKENI. The CDR3 bases that were read are TGTGCCAGCTCACCCCCCGGGGGGCGAAGAGCCGGAAACACC. Translated: CASSPPGGRRAGNT. The whole CDR3 sequence reads CASSPPGGRRAGNTIYF.

With regard to this clone: The CDR3 end lies 3 residues beyond the end of the read and is filled in from the germline J gene. The J gene is TRBJ2-2, the V gene TRBV29-1; 7 bases are a match to TRBD1. From germline, CDR1 is SQVTM and CDR2 ANQGSEA. V gave up 4 bases and J gave up 2 bases; unmatched junction bases: 10. The CDR3 spans 16 residues. The CDR3 loop is CSVGGRKGANTGELFF. The DNA read from the CDR3 is TGCAGCGTTGGTGGCAGGAAGGGGGCTAACACCGGGGAG.